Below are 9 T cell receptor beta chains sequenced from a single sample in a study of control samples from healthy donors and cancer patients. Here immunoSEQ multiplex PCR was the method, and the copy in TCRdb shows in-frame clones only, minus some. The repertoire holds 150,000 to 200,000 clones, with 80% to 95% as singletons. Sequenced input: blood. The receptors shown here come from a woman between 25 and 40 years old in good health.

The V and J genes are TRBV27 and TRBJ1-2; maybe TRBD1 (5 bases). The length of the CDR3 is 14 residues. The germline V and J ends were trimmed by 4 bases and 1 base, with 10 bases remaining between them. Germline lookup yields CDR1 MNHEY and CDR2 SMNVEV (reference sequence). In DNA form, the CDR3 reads TGTGCCAGCAGTTCGTCAGGGCTTAACTATGGCTACACCTTC. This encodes CASSSSGLNYGYTF.

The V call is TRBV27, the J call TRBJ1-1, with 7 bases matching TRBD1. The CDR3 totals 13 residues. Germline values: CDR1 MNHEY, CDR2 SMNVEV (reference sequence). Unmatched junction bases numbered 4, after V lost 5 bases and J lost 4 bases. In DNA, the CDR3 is TGTGCCAGCAGTCCACAGGGGAGCACTGAAGCTTTCTTT. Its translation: CASSPQGSTEAFF.

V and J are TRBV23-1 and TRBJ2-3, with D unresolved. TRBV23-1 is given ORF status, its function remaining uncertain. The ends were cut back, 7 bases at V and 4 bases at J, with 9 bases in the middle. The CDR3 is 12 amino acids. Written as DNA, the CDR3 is TGCGCCAGCAATCATGACCCAGATACGCAGTATTTT. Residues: CASNHDPDTQYF.

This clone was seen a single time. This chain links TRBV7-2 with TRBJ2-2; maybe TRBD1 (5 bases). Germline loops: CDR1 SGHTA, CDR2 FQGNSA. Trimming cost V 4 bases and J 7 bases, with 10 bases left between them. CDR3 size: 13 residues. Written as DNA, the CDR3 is TGTGCCAGCAGCTCGAAGGGGATCGGGGAGCTGTTTTTT. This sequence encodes CASSSKGIGELFF.

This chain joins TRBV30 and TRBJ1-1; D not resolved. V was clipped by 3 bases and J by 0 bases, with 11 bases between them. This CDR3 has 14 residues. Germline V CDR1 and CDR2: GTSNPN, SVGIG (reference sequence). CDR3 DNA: TGTGCCTGGAGAAGCGCGTTACTGAACACTGAAGCTTTCTTT. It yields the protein CAWRSALLNTEAFF.

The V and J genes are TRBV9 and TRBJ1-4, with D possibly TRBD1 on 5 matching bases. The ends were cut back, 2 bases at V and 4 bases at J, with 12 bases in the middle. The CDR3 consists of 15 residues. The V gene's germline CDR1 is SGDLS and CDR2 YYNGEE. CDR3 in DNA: TGTGCCAGCAGCGTTTGGGGCGGGCTTAATGAAAAACTGTTTTTT. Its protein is CASSVWGGLNEKLFF.

The CDR3 coding sequence is TGTGCCAGTAGTATAGCTTCCACCGATACGCAGTATTTT. It codes for CASSIASTDTQYF. V gene TRBV19 combines with J gene TRBJ2-3, with D hard to call. Germline values: CDR1 LNHDA, CDR2 SQIVND (reference sequence). The ends were cut back, 1 base at V and 6 bases at J, with 8 bases in the middle. The CDR3 has 13 residues. The full variable domain, rest sourced from reference TRBV19 and TRBJ2-3, is DGGITQSPKYLFRKEGQNVTLSCEQNLNHDAMYWYRQDPGQGLRLIYYSQIVNDFQKGDIAEGYSVSREKKESFPLTVTSAQKNPTAFYLCASSIASTDTQYFGPGTRLTVL.

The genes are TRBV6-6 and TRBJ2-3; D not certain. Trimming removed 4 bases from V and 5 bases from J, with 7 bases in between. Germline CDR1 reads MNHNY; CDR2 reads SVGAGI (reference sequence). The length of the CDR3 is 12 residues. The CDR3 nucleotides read TGTGCCAGCAGTTCCAGCCTAGATACGCAGTATTTT. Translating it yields CASSSSLDTQYF.

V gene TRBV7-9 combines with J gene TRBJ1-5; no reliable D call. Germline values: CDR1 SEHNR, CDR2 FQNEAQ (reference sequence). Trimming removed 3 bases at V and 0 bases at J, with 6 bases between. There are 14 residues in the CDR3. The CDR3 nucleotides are TGTGCCAGCAGCTTCGCGGATAGCAATCAGCCCCAGCATTTT. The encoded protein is CASSFADSNQPQHF.